The sequence of this T cell receptor (beta chain) was determined in a study of cytomegalovirus exposure and HLA in healthy donors (dated by TCRdb to the late 2010s). For the study in its entirety: According to an earlier analysis of 450 to 650 of the donors, some 180 million T cells yielded some 120 million unique TCR beta sequences and roughly 280 Gb of sequence data. In addition to the first cohort of several hundred subjects, a separate validation cohort of under 150 different subjects was used. The T cell repertoires of 666 subjects were profiled by immunosequencing and related to cytomegalovirus serostatus. To predict cytomegalovirus infection status, the study combined high-throughput TCR immunosequencing, statistical association of individual TCRs with disease status, and machine learning. All discovery cohort repertoires had been generated on a single sequencing platform. Both class I and class II loci were covered by HLA typing, at four-digit resolution. An early release that covered about 600 HLA-typed donors contained about 300 gigabases of sequencing data and 70 million to 100 million unique TCR sequences. Of the roughly 400 genotyped donors, less than 90% were placed in the genetic ancestry cluster associated with self-reported Caucasian donors. Rather than using new phenotypic data, the later analysis identified candidate immune exposures from TCR beta sequences and from how often those sequences occurred across donors. An earlier analysis of fewer than 700 of the donors applied high-throughput TCR beta sequencing to assess whether each TCR beta V gene segment acted as functional or pseudogenic. The study aimed to test whether cataloging public T cell receptors could reveal signatures of past pathogen exposure. A later analysis re-examined previously published TCR beta repertoires from around 670 donors and added high-resolution HLA genotyping to investigate patterns of TCR occurrence. Five DR-DQ haplotypes were treated as single units for association and clustering because of strong linkage in the cohort. In a later genetic analysis, genome-wide SNP genotypes for about three fifths of the 666 donors were used, and that subset was treated as a discovery cohort. Typing coverage differed by locus: A, B, C, DRB1 and DQB1 were typed in about 620-630 donors, DQA1 in 500 to 550, DPA1 in 600 to 610, and DPB1 in roughly 470. Donor age, sex, ethnicity and CMV serostatus were compiled together with the repertoire data. Across around 400 genotyped donors of the cohort, an average of about 200,000 unique TCR beta nucleotide sequences per donor were sequenced, and approximately 19% of those sequences were non-productive. The investigation overall reported the following: A later analysis reported that several top co-occurrence clusters appeared linked to parvovirus B19, influenza, CMV and Epstein-Barr virus. The only immune exposure information available for the cohort was CMV serostatus. In vitro tests confirmed that a few of the cytomegalovirus-associated TCR beta chains recognize cytomegalovirus antigens. The earlier analysis of 450 to 700 of the donors excluded some 16 rarely observed V segments, including chromosome 9 orphons, because counts were too low. A total of 164 TCR beta chains were listed by the study as associated with cytomegalovirus. At a false discovery rate of 0.05, a later analysis linked 16,951 TCR beta sequences to specific HLA alleles. In a later genetic analysis, fewer N-insertions in productive TCRs were reported among donors in an Asian-associated ancestry cluster than the approximately 710-donor mean. Sequencing depth was assumed to be roughly uniform across donors in the presence/absence analyses, though that assumption may not hold. In a later analysis, HLA-associated TCR beta chains showed more clonal expansion and lower generation probabilities than non-associated chains that were equally common. Most CMV-associated TCR beta chains appeared to be HLA-restricted in a later analysis, and the HLA associations seemed to be driven largely by CMV exposure. The classifier was reported to diagnose cytomegalovirus status with high specificity and sensitivity in both the original cohort and the validation cohort. Because HLA typing was missing for some donors at each locus, association tests included only the typed subset. A cluster of highly shared sequence variants was judged likely to represent a technical artifact of the sequencing pipeline. When HLA alleles, especially DR and DQ, strongly co-occurred, attributing TCR associations to individual alleles was difficult. Across donors, most TCR sequences were observed very rarely, whereas some public TCRs were present in many individuals. In a later genetic analysis, a missense DCLRE1C variant was associated with V-gene and J-gene trimming of TCR beta chains, and the association was replicated in an independent cohort. A later analysis found that TCR association rates varied across HLA loci, with DRB1 alleles showing the most associated TCRs and HLA-C alleles the fewest. The 87-base-pair reads could not distinguish some IMGT-functional V segments, including TRBV6-2 and TRBV6-3, so those segments were excluded. A further reported finding was that TCR beta sequences accurately predicted the HLA-A and HLA-B alleles for most subjects in the first cohort. Broadly in line with IMGT annotations, most TCR beta V segments showed up in productive rearrangements about 87% or about 30% of the time in an earlier analysis of a few hundred of the donors. Correlated functional status among segregating V segments might be attributable to linkage disequilibrium, but an unknown experimental factor could not be ruled out. Only TCR beta chains were sequenced in this cohort, and the absence of alpha or paired-chain data limited detectable features. The authors suggested that the approach could potentially be generalized to other disease states and immunological phenotypes.

The library was produced with the immunoSEQ multiplex PCR assay. The multiplex PCR relied on a mix of 60 forward primers for TCR Vbeta segments and 13 reverse primers for TCR Jbeta segments. The CDR3 region of rearranged TCR beta genes was amplified from genomic DNA by a multiplex PCR assay. On the Illumina HiSeq System, the amplified TCR beta libraries were sequenced as 87-base-pair reads. Regarding the original processing steps: A later analysis counted some 80 million unique TCR beta chains across the 640 or so repertoires, and around 9.9 million of these chains were shared by at least two donors. To remove PCR and sequencing errors, raw reads were error-corrected and collapsed into unique sequences using a nearest-neighbor algorithm that merged closely related sequences. Alignment of CDR3 sequences to IMGT reference sequences was used to assign V, D and J gene segments. For a sequence to be retained, a match of at least six nucleotides was required to both a V gene segment and a J gene segment. Rearrangements were classified as productive when the CDR3 lacked stop codons and remained in frame with V and J, and all other rearrangements were classified as non-productive. Following IMGT convention, CDR3 was defined as the stretch from the second conserved V-encoded cysteine to the conserved J-encoded phenylalanine. The earlier analysis of 500 to 650 of the donors excluded any sequence lacking an unambiguous match to a single V gene segment. In an earlier analysis of 587 of the donors, V segments were called functional above 56.7% productive rearrangements and were called segregating when the between-donor standard deviation exceeded 5%. To diagnose cytomegalovirus status from the catalog of TCR beta chain sequences, a statistical classification framework was built. In a later analysis, V and J genes were assigned by comparing TCR nucleotide sequences against IMGT/GENE-DB human TR gene sequences. The TCRdist pipeline was used in a later analysis to assign CDR3 sequences and most-parsimonious VDJ recombination scenarios. In a later analysis, each TCR beta chain was defined by its CDR3 amino acid sequence together with its V-gene family, and reads without a unique V-gene family were excluded. As a way to deal with suspected cross-contamination and a sequencing artifact, a later analysis dropped 592 nucleotide sequences that were highly shared and had low generation probability. In a later analysis, a clonal expansion index was calculated for each public chain from normalized within-repertoire ranks of inferred template counts. Generation probabilities in a later analysis came from a VDJ recombination model fitted to out-of-frame rearrangements, and those results were checked against IGoR. In a later analysis, TCR-TCR, TCR-HLA and TCR-CMV co-occurrence was scored with hypergeometric tests, and a repertoire-size bias correction was applied to TCR pairs. In a later analysis, false discovery rates were estimated by permuting HLA or CMV assignments 20 times. In a later analysis, co-occurring TCRs were grouped with DBSCAN, and TCRdist sequence similarity was added when clustering was performed within HLA-allele-positive subsets. For co-occurrence clustering, repertoires with fewer than 30,000 or more than 120,000 public chains were excluded, along with roughly 5 repertoires with anomalous nucleotide sharing. TCRdb's version of the immuneACCESS table is confined to in-frame rearrangements and falls short of the full clone set. An unresolved V gene accounts for under half of the shortfall where checked; the remainder is of unknown origin. V, J and clone size are taken as reported in that table, and D and trimming were inferred from the DNA itself. The sample profile shows more than 85,000 clones; 75% to 80% of them were found once. In total, the top ten clones hold 1% to 1.5% of the sample.

The cohort consisted of 600 to 750 healthy bone marrow donors. All cohort members were sampled while nominally healthy, although unrecorded immune exposures were likely present. The donor tested CMV seronegative and was one of the 352 seronegative cohort members. Every donor gave a peripheral blood sample, and the peripheral blood mononuclear cells from that sample were used for TCR beta sequencing. Genomic DNA extraction from the blood cell samples was performed with the Qiagen DNeasy Blood Extraction Kit. Note on this clone: Its antigen remains undetermined. No base qualities exist here, and no much larger clone lies one base off it.

The CDR3 contains 17 residues, cysteine and phenylalanine counted. Kept here is only the CDR3 DNA, which spans 51 bases and is read in frame from base 1. As encoded in the germline V gene (reference sequence), CDR1 is LNHNV while CDR2 is YYDKDF. For this chain, trimming is 1 base at the V end and 7 bases at the J end, and the number of junction bases without a gene match is 11. Recombination linked TRBV15 to TRBJ1-4; TRBD1 agrees with 8 junctional bases. The sample was PBMCs. The sequence derives from a woman under 40 in good health and CMV-seronegative. CDR3 region: CATSRGRGRAATEKLFF. The DNA sequence is given as TGTGCCACCAGCAGAGGCAGGGGGCGCGCAGCTACTGAAAAACTGTTTTTT.